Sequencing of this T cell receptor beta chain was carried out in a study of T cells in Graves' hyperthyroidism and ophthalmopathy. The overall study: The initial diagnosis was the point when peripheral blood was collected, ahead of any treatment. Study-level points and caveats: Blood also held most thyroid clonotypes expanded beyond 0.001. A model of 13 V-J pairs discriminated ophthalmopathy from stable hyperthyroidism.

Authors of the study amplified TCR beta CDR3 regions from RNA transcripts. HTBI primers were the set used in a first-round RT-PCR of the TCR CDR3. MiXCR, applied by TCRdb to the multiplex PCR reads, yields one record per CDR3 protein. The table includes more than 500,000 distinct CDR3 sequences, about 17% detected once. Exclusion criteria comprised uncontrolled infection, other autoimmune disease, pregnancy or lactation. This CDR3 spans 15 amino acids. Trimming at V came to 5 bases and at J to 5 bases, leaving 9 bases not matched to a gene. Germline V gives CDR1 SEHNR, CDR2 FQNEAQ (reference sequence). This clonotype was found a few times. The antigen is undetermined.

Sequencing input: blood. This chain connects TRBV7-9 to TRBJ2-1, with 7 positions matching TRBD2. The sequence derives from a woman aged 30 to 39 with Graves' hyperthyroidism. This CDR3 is CASSPTLAVNNEQFF. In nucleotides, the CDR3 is TGTGCCAGCAGCCCCACCCTAGCGGTAAACAATGAGCAGTTCTTC.